The source of this T cell receptor beta chain is a study of T cells in pancreatic ductal adenocarcinoma. This CDR3 spans 12 amino acids. Per germline, CDR1 MNHNS and CDR2 SASEGT. Trimming left V 6 bases short and J 6 bases short, with 10 bases between. Surgery without prior neoadjuvant therapy was the treatment of the selected pancreatic ductal adenocarcinoma patients. TCRdb's copy holds only in-frame clones and misses some; the assay was immunoSEQ multiplex PCR. The sample includes about 98,000 clones, about 95% seen only once; the top ten take 2.5% to 3.5%. This clonotype was sampled from a human donor with pancreatic ductal adenocarcinoma. The chain has TRBV6-1 and TRBJ2-3; a weak D match, TRBD1 (6 bases). The specimen sequenced was PBMCs. The CDR3 coding sequence is TGTGCCAGCAGCAGGCAGGGGGATACGCAGTATTTT. It encodes CASSRQGDTQYF.